This T cell receptor (beta chain) was obtained from a study of identical twins. TCRdb reprocessed the 5' RACE reads via MiXCR and lists one record per CDR3 protein. This sample has some 270,000 distinct CDR3 sequences, with about 8.5% found just once. The CDR3 is made up of 10 amino acids. Trimming left V 6 bases short and J 6 bases short, with 4 bases between. Germline-derived CDR1 and CDR2 are MNHEY and SVGAGI. This clonotype turned up a few times. The same data also contributed to another study, on yellow fever vaccine responses in identical twins.

Sequencing was done on a sample of CD8+ T cells sorted from blood. The chain uses TRBV6-5 and TRBJ2-3; D is ambiguous. The sequence derives from a woman aged 18-35 years in good health. The CDR3 reads CASRPDTQYF. The CDR3 DNA reads as TGTGCCAGCAGACCCGATACGCAGTATTTT.